This T cell receptor (beta chain) was observed in a study of T cell responses to AZD1222 COVID-19 vaccine. The ends were cut back, 0 bases at V and 1 base at J, with 8 bases in the middle. Germline V CDR1 and CDR2: LGHDT, YNNKEL (reference sequence). This CDR3 is 15 amino acids long. The data were produced by immunoSEQ multiplex PCR, yet TCRdb's version contains in-frame clones alone and is incomplete. The table lists roughly 140,000 clones, more than 80% of them singletons, with about 3.2% in the top ten. For this clone: What it recognizes is unknown.

Findings of the study overall: Among the donors, most were white British and more were female, and clonal diversity was possibly underestimated. Only a handful of AZD1222 recipients were seropositive at baseline. Increases in Spike-specific TCR breadth and depth were seen after two AZD1222 doses.

Sequenced here: peripheral blood, sampled 28 days after the second AZD1222 dose. The TCR comes from an adult who received the AZD1222 COVID-19 vaccine. This rearrangement joins TRBV3-1 (or the pseudogene TRBV3-2) to TRBJ2-3, with TRBD2 as a possible D gene (6 bases). The CDR3 DNA reads as TGTGCCAGCAGCCAAGACGGGACTCGCACAGATACGCAGTATTTT. The encoded protein is CASSQDGTRTDTQYF.